The 2 T cell receptor beta chains listed next were all sequenced from one sample in a study of blood T cell repertoires in COVID-19. TCRdb's copy holds only in-frame clones and misses some; the assay was immunoSEQ multiplex PCR. The sample lists approximately 49,000 clones; 75% to 85% were seen once. Sequenced sample: peripheral blood. These receptors all come from a human donor with acute or convalescent COVID-19. The donor label of this sample is uncertain.

The CDR3 nucleotides are TGTGCCAGCAGCCAGCCCACGCCGGGATACAATGAGCAGTTCTTC. Residues: CASSQPTPGYNEQFF. V and J are TRBV5-4 and TRBJ2-1; a possible D gene is TRBD2 (5 bases). The CDR3 extends over 15 amino acids. Germline CDR1 and CDR2: SGHNT and YYREEE (reference sequence). Trimming removed 4 bases from V and 4 bases from J, with 15 bases in between.

A single count supports this clone. J is TRBJ1-5 and V is TRBV28, with a possible D match to TRBD1 (6 bases). V was clipped by 3 bases and J by 2 bases, with 11 bases between them. Germline V gene lookup returns CDR1 MDHEN and CDR2 SYDVKM. This CDR3 region has 15 residues. Here the CDR3 reads CASSFRGRGNQPQHF. CDR3 coding DNA: TGTGCCAGCAGTTTCAGGGGCAGGGGCAATCAGCCCCAGCATTTT.